The 19 T cell receptor beta chains reported below all come from one sample, sequenced in a study of tumor-infiltrating lymphocytes in oesophageal squamous cell carcinoma (dated by TCRdb to the mid-2010s). The library was built by means of PCR. The sequencer was an Illumina HiSeq 2000. Using fastp trimming at Q25 and MiXCR clonotype assembly, TCRdb reanalyzed the public sequencing data and kept in-frame beta chains. Each CDR3 protein gets just one entry, which takes the most common genes and DNA from the rows behind it. This sample holds around 13,000 distinct CDR3 sequences; around half were observed only once. About 30% of the sample rests with the top ten. Sequencing was carried out using esophageal tumor tissue. These receptors originate from a female donor with esophageal squamous cell carcinoma.

This clonotype was counted between two and nine times. This may stem from a read error, because a much larger clone lies one nucleotide away. V gene TRBV7-9 combines with J gene TRBJ2-5; 8 bases line up with TRBD1. With the DNA end fitting TRBJ2-1 better, the J assignment may be wrong. This CDR3 region has 15 residues. Germline values: CDR1 SEHNR, CDR2 FQNEAQ (reference sequence). CDR3 sequence reads: CASSLLGTGPYEQFF. The CDR3 DNA reads as TGTGCCAGCAGCCTACTGGGGACAGGTCCCTACGAGCAGTTCTTC.

This sequence joins TRBV7-3 and TRBJ2-5; TRBD2 aligns across 12 bases. Per germline, CDR1 SGHTA and CDR2 FQGTGA. CDR3 size: 15 residues. V shed 5 bases, J shed 5 bases, and the junction held 6 bases outside the gene matches. The CDR3, as DNA: TGTGCCAGCAGCCCTAGCGGGAGGGCCGGGGAGACCCAGTACTTC. Amino acids: CASSPSGRAGETQYF.

The J gene is TRBJ1-1, the V gene TRBV2, with TRBD2 identical over 7 bases. The last part of the DNA fits TRBJ2-1 better; the J call may be wrong. The CDR3 runs to 16 residues. Germline V gives CDR1 SNHLY, CDR2 FYNNEI. Here the CDR3 DNA reads TGTGCCAGCAGTGAAGCAAAGCTAGCGGACCTTAATGAGCAGTTCTTC. It is translated as CASSEAKLADLNEQFF.

There are a few counts of this clonotype. The V call is TRBV5-6, the J call TRBJ1-2; 11 bases agree with TRBD1. J was trimmed by 7 bases and V by 2 bases; bases with no gene match: 4. CDR3 length: 14 residues. CDR1 SGHDT and CDR2 YYEEEE come from the germline V gene. The CDR3, as DNA: TGTGCCAGCAGCTTCGGGACAGGGGGAAGTGGCTACACCTTC. Translated, it gives CASSFGTGGSGYTF.

The rearrangement links TRBV6-1 to TRBJ2-1, with D possibly TRBD2 on 6 matching bases. Trimming removed 0 bases at V and 4 bases at J, with 13 bases between. The CDR3 is 16 residues long. Germline V CDR1 and CDR2: MNHNS, SASEGT. The CDR3 DNA is TGTGCCAGCAGTGAAGCGGGGGGTTTGGGGTACAATGAGCAGTTCTTC. It translates to CASSEAGGLGYNEQFF.

This sequence joins TRBV7-6 and TRBJ2-5, with D possibly matching TRBD1 (5 bases). This CDR3 is built from 15 residues. Germline-derived CDR1 and CDR2 are SGHVS and FNYEAQ. Deletions cut 1 base from V and 5 bases from J, with 14 bases between. The CDR3 region has the DNA TGTGCCAGCAGCTTAGGAGGACCAAAGGGGGAGACCCAGTACTTC. Amino acids: CASSLGGPKGETQYF.

V is TRBV7-6 and J is TRBJ2-7; D unclear. The CDR3 loop spans 11 amino acids. Germline lookup yields CDR1 SGHVS and CDR2 FNYEAQ. Trimming pared 5 bases from V and 6 bases from J, leaving 8 bases between. CDR3 in DNA: TGTGCCAGCAGCCCAGGAACCGAGCAGTACTTC. Protein sequence: CASSPGTEQYF. Looking up the rest from reference TRBV7-6 and TRBJ2-7 gives the full variable domain: GAGVSQSPRYKVTKRGQDVALRCDPISGHVSLYWYRQALGQGPEFLTYFNYEAQQDKSGLPNDRFSAERPEGSISTLTIQRTEQRDSAMYRCASSPGTEQYFGPGTRLTVT.

This clonotype has a single count. This chain links TRBV11-2 with TRBJ2-5, with D possibly TRBD2 on 6 matching bases. Trimming left V 7 bases short and J 11 bases short, with 17 bases between. Germline V gene sequence: CDR1 SGHAT, CDR2 FQNNGV. This CDR3 comprises 12 residues. Here the CDR3 reads CASTSAGGKQYF. Here the CDR3 DNA reads TGTGCCAGCACCTCGGCGGGCGGGAAGCAGTACTTC.

The chain joins TRBV7-8 to TRBJ1-3, with a tentative D call TRBD1 (5 bases). The germline gives CDR1 SGHVS, CDR2 FQNEAQ. The CDR3 runs 15 residues. V was trimmed by 8 bases and J by 4 bases, leaving 18 bases between them. CDR3 DNA sequence: TGTGCCAGCGACCCAGGGCAGGGAGGAGGAAACACCATATATTTT. Translation: CASDPGQGGGNTIYF.

Regarding this clonotype: Because the CDR3 is missing its conserved closing phenylalanine or tryptophan, this is likely a read error. The DNA is omitted, as the CDR3 cannot be located on it reliably, and the CDR3 follows TCRdb's listing. The rearrangement links TRBV7-8 to TRBJ2-5; the listed D gene, TRBD2, was not tested against the DNA. The CDR3 has 19 residues if both end residues are counted. Germline CDR1 reads SGHVS; CDR2 reads FQNEAQ. Here the CDR3 reads CASSRLRVGDPNSPLHFGN.

The V and J genes are TRBV5-1 and TRBJ1-4; TRBD1 might be the D (5 bases). V lost 0 bases to trimming and J lost 7 bases, with 10 bases between them. The CDR3 covers 14 residues. Germline V gene data show CDR1 as SGHRS and CDR2 as YFSETQ. The CDR3 DNA reads TGCGCCAGCAGCTTGGACAGGTTTGGTGAAAAACTGTTTTTT. Residues: CASSLDRFGEKLFF.

The chain combines TRBV25-1 with TRBJ2-5, with D unresolved. V was shortened by 5 bases and J by 5 bases, with 12 bases between the two germline ends. The germline CDR1 and CDR2 sequences are MGHDK and SYGVNS. The CDR3 is made up of 13 amino acids. DNA of the CDR3: TGTGCCAGCAGTTTACTCTCGGGCGAGACCCAGTACTTC. This encodes CASSLLSGETQYF.

The table lists this clonotype with a few counts. The CDR3 bases are TGTGCCAGCAGCTTTAAGTACGAGCAGTACTTC. Translating gives CASSFKYEQYF. This rearrangement joins TRBV7-8 to TRBJ2-4; no reliable D call. The end of the DNA is better explained by TRBJ2-7, so the J call may be wrong. The CDR3 totals 11 residues. Germline V CDR1 and CDR2: SGHVS, FQNEAQ.

This clonotype was seen at least ten times. V and J are TRBV6-2 or TRBV6-3 and TRBJ2-7; unclear D gene. The CDR3 contains 14 residues. Germline CDR1 reads MNHEY; CDR2 reads SVGEGT. Trimming pared 0 bases from V and 2 bases from J, leaving 8 bases between. CDR3 DNA sequence: TGTGCCAGCAGTTACTCGGGAAAGGCCTACGAGCAGTACTTC. Protein product: CASSYSGKAYEQYF.

This clonotype has only a few counts. The chain is built from TRBV19 and TRBJ2-3; TRBD1 aligns across 8 bases. V shed 3 bases, J shed 5 bases, and the junction held 10 bases outside the gene matches. CDR3 length: 16 residues. CDR1 LNHDA and CDR2 SQIVND come from the germline V gene (reference sequence). CDR3 region: CASSIFLRGLEDTQYF. CDR3 sequence (DNA): TGTGCCAGTAGTATCTTTCTCAGGGGGCTTGAAGATACGCAGTATTTT.

This sequence joins TRBV7-8 and TRBJ2-7; D remains unclear. The end of the DNA is better explained by TRBJ2-5, so the J call may be wrong. The germline gives CDR1 SGHVS, CDR2 FQNEAQ. This CDR3 comprises 18 residues. For the CDR3, the DNA is TGTGCCAGCAGCACACCCCCCGAAGCGAAAAGTCCCCAAGAGACCCAGTACTTC. Translated, it gives CASSTPPEAKSPQETQYF.

V usage is TRBV11-2 and J usage is TRBJ2-6, with D unresolved. CDR1 is SGHAT and CDR2 is FQNNGV in the germline V gene. V lost 3 bases and J 0 bases, leaving 6 bases between the germline ends. The CDR3 is made up of 15 amino acids. CDR3 sequence: CASSLDYSGANVLTF. The CDR3 coding sequence is TGTGCCAGCAGCTTGGATTACTCTGGGGCCAACGTCCTGACTTTC.

This rearrangement joins TRBV7-2 to TRBJ2-5, with 15 bases identical to TRBD2. The tail of the sequence fits TRBJ2-7 better, so the J call may be wrong. The length of the CDR3 is 16 residues. The V gene's germline CDR1 is SGHTA and CDR2 FQGNSA. CDR3 residues: CASSFGLAGGGYEQYF. In DNA, the CDR3 is TGTGCCAGCAGCTTCGGACTAGCGGGAGGGGGGTACGAGCAGTACTTC.

Details on this clonotype: Since the CDR3 does not end with the conserved phenylalanine or tryptophan, this likely comes from a read error. The limits of the CDR3 on the DNA are not certain, so only TCRdb's listed CDR3 is given. This chain uses TRBV6-1 with TRBJ2-1; the table's D call, TRBD1, has no DNA check behind it. Looked up from germline, CDR1 is MNHNS and CDR2 is SASEGT. Termini included, the CDR3 measures 16 amino acids. CDR3 sequence reads: CASRRQGFNYGYTFGS.